Listed below are T cell receptor beta chains from one sample, sequenced in a study of Ad26.COV2.S vaccination and SARS-CoV-2 variants. TCRdb keeps only in-frame clones here, not all; method: immunoSEQ multiplex PCR. The repertoire includes over 85,000 clones, 60% to 85% of them detected once, and around 15% sits in the top ten. This specimen was peripheral blood, taken after recovery from COVID-19. The receptors shown here come from a human donor who had recovered from COVID-19. The CDR3 runs from the conserved cysteine through the conserved F or W. A D gene is named only where the DNA matches it firmly. Expanded clones get a size class; other rows say once, few or many, or leave the size out.

TRBJ2-7,TRBD2,NA,TRBV27,CATKTSGDFRGEQYF,TGTGCCACCAAGACTAGCGGGGACTTCAGGGGCGAGCAGTACTTC
TRBJ2-1,TRBD2,NA,TRBV7-3,CASSLEGLASDEQFF,TGTGCCAGCAGCTTAGAGGGACTAGCATCCGATGAGCAGTTCTTC
TRBJ1-1,TRBD1,NA,TRBV7-2,CASSLRPRGPTTEAFF,TGTGCCAGCAGCTTACGGCCCAGGGGGCCTACCACTGAAGCTTTCTTT
TRBJ1-2,TRBD1,NA,TRBV4-2,CASSQEYHRAGGKSGYTF,TGTGCCAGCAGCCAAGAGTATCATAGGGCAGGGGGCAAAAGTGGCTACACCTTC
TRBJ2-5,TRBD2,NA,TRBV12-3/TRBV12-4,CASSLALAGTDF,TGTGCCAGCAGTTTAGCTCTAGCGGGGACCGACTTC
TRBJ1-5,NA,NA,TRBV15,CATSRDPSSNQPQHF,TGTGCCACCAGCAGAGATCCTAGTAGCAATCAGCCCCAGCATTTT
TRBJ1-1,NA,NA,TRBV28,CASSGNTEAFF,TGTGCCAGCAGTGGGAACACTGAAGCTTTCTTT
TRBJ2-7,TRBD1,NA,TRBV10-1,CASSPAGGSSYEQYF,TGCGCCAGCAGCCCTGCAGGGGGATCTTCCTACGAGCAGTACTTC
TRBJ1-6,NA,NA,TRBV11-2,CASSHGRTNSPLHF,TGTGCCAGCAGCCACGGCCGCACGAATTCACCCCTCCACTTT
TRBJ1-1,TRBD1,NA,TRBV12-3/TRBV12-4,CASSRDRGRKAFF,TGTGCCAGCAGCCGGGACAGGGGGCGCAAAGCTTTCTTT
TRBJ1-1,NA,few,TRBV12-5,CASGRQALGTEAFF,TGTGCTAGTGGAAGACAGGCCTTGGGCACTGAAGCTTTCTTT
TRBJ2-1,TRBD1,NA,TRBV30,CAWSYDRARNEQFF,TGTGCCTGGAGTTATGACAGGGCACGCAATGAGCAGTTCTTC
TRBJ1-1,NA,NA,TRBV12-3/TRBV12-4,CASSLERNTEAFF,TGTGCCAGCAGTTTAGAGAGGAACACTGAAGCTTTCTTT
TRBJ2-1,NA,NA,TRBV5-1,CASSLDTVSAYNEQFF,TGCGCCAGCAGCTTGGATACAGTATCGGCCTACAATGAGCAGTTCTTC
TRBJ2-7,TRBD2,NA,TRBV19,CASSRGLAGDTYEQYF,TGTGCCAGTAGTAGAGGACTAGCGGGGGATACCTACGAGCAGTACTTC
TRBJ1-2,TRBD1,NA,TRBV6-5,CATLRTGDSGYTF,TGTGCCACCCTCAGGACAGGGGATTCTGGCTACACCTTC
TRBJ2-6,NA,NA,TRBV7-6,CASSPEGGAPSGANVLTF,TGTGCCAGCAGCCCGGAGGGCGGGGCGCCTTCTGGGGCCAACGTCCTGACTTTC
TRBJ1-1,NA,few,TRBV28,CASSFGYTTEAFF,TGTGCCAGCAGTTTCGGTTACACCACTGAAGCTTTCTTT
TRBJ1-5,NA,few,TRBV5-1,CASSSGGGNQPQHF,TGCGCCAGCAGCTCGGGGGGAGGCAATCAGCCCCAGCATTTT
TRBJ2-5,TRBD2,NA,TRBV7-2,CASSPGLALETQYF,TGTGCCAGCAGCCCGGGACTAGCCTTGGAGACCCAGTACTTC
TRBJ2-5,NA,NA,TRBV6-5,CASSLFREETQYF,TGTGCCAGCAGTCTCTTCAGGGAAGAGACCCAGTACTTC
TRBJ1-3,NA,NA,TRBV7-9,CASSLALMAGNTIYF,TGTGCCAGCAGCTTAGCTTTGATGGCTGGAAACACCATATATTTT
TRBJ2-7,NA,NA,TRBV5-1,CASQPPVEGAGEQYF,TGCGCCAGCCAACCCCCGGTGGAGGGGGCTGGGGAGCAGTACTTC
TRBJ2-5,TRBD2,NA,TRBV5-4,CASRRGGSETQYF,TGTGCCAGTAGACGGGGGGGCTCAGAGACCCAGTACTTC
TRBJ2-5,NA,NA,TRBV30,CAWSGLVEETQYF,TGTGCCTGGAGTGGTCTCGTAGAAGAGACCCAGTACTTC
TRBJ1-6,NA,NA,TRBV5-1,CASAPTAYNSPLHF,TGCGCCAGCGCCCCAACGGCCTATAATTCACCCCTCCACTTT
TRBJ2-7,NA,NA,TRBV9,CASSDGKTGSEQYF,TGTGCCAGCAGCGATGGGAAGACAGGTTCCGAGCAGTACTTC
TRBJ1-1,TRBD1,NA,TRBV10-3,CAISAPGTGAEAFF,TGTGCCATCAGTGCGCCCGGCACAGGGGCTGAAGCTTTCTTT
TRBJ2-3,TRBD2,medium-sized,TRBV5-4,CASSFLLAGGPTDTQYF,TGTGCCAGCAGCTTCCTCCTAGCGGGGGGACCCACAGATACGCAGTATTTT
TRBJ2-5,TRBD1,once,TRBV11-3,CASSLGTGGEETQYF,TGTGCCAGCAGCTTAGGGACAGGGGGCGAGGAGACCCAGTACTTC
TRBJ1-1,NA,NA,TRBV6-2/TRBV6-3,CASSYRPTEAFF,TGTGCCAGCAGTTACAGGCCCACTGAAGCTTTCTTT
TRBJ2-3,NA,NA,TRBV12-5,CASGNDGSTDTQYF,TGTGCTAGTGGAAACGACGGAAGCACAGATACGCAGTATTTT
TRBJ1-6,NA,NA,TRBV5-1,CASSFSFVDNSPLHF,TGCGCCAGCAGCTTTTCATTTGTTGATAATTCACCCCTCCACTTT
TRBJ1-1,NA,NA,TRBV7-9,CASSYPLTPFF,TGTGCCAGCAGCTATCCATTAACTCCTTTCTTT
TRBJ1-1,NA,NA,TRBV10-3,CAISESETGLWTEAFF,TGTGCCATCAGTGAGTCTGAAACAGGGTTGTGGACTGAAGCTTTCTTT
TRBJ2-1,TRBD2,NA,TRBV10-1,CASSSNYLLRLAGGPWSYNEQFF,TGCGCCAGCAGTTCCAACTACCTACTAAGACTAGCGGGGGGGCCATGGTCCTACAATGAGCAGTTCTTC
TRBJ1-3,NA,NA,TRBV30,CAWSADGHSGNTIYF,TGTGCCTGGAGTGCTGACGGCCACTCTGGAAACACCATATATTTT
TRBJ2-3,TRBD1,NA,TRBV9,CASSPTGTAPSTDTQYF,TGTGCCAGCAGCCCTACCGGGACAGCTCCTAGCACAGATACGCAGTATTTT
TRBJ2-5,NA,NA,TRBV2,CASNWVREETQYF,TGTGCCAGCAACTGGGTTAGGGAAGAGACCCAGTACTTC